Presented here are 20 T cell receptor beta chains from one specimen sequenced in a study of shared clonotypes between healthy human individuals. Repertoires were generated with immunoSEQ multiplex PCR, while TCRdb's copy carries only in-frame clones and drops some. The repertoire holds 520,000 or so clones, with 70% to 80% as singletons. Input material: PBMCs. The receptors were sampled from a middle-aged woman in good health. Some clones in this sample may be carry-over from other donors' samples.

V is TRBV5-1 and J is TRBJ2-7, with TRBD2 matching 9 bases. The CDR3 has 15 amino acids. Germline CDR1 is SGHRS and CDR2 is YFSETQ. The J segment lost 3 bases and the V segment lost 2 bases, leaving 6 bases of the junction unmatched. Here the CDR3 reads CASSFSSGAGYEQYF. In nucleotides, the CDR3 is TGCGCCAGCAGCTTTTCTAGCGGGGCCGGCTACGAGCAGTACTTC.

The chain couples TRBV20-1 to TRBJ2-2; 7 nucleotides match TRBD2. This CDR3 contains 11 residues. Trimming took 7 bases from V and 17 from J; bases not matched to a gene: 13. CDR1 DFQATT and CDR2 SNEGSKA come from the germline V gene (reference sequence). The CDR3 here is CSVEGGGEPFF. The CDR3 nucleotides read TGCAGTGTCGAGGGTGGGGGGGAGCCCTTTTTT.

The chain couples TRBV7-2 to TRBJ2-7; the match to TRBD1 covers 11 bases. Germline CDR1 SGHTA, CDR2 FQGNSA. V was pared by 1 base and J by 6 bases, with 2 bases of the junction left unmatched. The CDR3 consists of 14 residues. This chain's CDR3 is CASSLVGQGVEQYF. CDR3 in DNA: TGTGCCAGCAGCTTAGTGGGACAGGGGGTCGAGCAGTACTTC.

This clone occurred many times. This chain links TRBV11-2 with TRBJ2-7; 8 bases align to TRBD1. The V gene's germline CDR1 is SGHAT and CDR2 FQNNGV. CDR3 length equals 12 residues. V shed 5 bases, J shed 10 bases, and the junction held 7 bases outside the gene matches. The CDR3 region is CASSVGQGYQYF. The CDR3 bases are TGTGCCAGCAGCGTCGGACAGGGATATCAGTACTTC.

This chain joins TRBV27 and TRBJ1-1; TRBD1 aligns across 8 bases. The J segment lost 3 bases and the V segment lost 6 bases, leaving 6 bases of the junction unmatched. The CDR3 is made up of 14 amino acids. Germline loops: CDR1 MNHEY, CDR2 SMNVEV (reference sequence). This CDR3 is CASRGRTGYTEAFF. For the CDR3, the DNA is TGTGCCAGCAGGGGGAGGACAGGGTACACTGAAGCTTTCTTT.

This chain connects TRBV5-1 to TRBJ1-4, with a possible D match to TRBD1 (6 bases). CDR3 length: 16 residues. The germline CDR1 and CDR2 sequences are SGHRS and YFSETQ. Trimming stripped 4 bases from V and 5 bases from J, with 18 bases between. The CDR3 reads CASSQNGQTINEKLFF. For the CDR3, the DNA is TGCGCCAGCAGCCAAAATGGACAGACGATCAATGAAAAACTGTTTTTT.

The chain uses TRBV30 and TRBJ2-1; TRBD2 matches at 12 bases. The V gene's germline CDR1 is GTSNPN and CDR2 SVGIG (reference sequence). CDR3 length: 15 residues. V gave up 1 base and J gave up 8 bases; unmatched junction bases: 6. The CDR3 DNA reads TGTGCCTGGAGTGGACTAGCGGGAGAGTGGGATGAGCAGTTCTTC. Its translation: CAWSGLAGEWDEQFF.

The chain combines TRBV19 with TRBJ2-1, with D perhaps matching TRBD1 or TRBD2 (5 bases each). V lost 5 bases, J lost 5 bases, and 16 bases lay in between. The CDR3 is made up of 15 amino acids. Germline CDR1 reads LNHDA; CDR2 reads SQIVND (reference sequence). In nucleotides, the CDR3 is TGTGCCAGTAGTCGGGGCGGCCCTGGGGACAATGAGCAGTTCTTC. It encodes CASSRGGPGDNEQFF.

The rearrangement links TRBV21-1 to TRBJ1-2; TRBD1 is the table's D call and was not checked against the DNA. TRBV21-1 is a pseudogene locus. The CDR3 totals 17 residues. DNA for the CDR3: TGTGCCAGCAGCAAAGGGAGGACAGGGTGTCCCTACTATGGCTACACCTTC. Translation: CASSKGRTGCPYYGYTF.

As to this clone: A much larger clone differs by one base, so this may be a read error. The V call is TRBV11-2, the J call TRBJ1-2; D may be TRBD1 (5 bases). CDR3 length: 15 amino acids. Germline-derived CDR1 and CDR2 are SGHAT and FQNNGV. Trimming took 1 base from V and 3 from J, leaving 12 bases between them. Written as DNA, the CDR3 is TGTGCCAGCAGCTTAGGGGCAGGGTCCGACTATGGCTACACCTTC. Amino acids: CASSLGAGSDYGYTF.

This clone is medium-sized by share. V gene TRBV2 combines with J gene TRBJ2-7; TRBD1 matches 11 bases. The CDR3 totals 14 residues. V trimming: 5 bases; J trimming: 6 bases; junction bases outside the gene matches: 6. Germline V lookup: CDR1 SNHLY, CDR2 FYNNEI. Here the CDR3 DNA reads TGTGCCAGCAGTAGAACCGGGACAGGGGGCGAGCAGTACTTC. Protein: CASSRTGTGGEQYF.

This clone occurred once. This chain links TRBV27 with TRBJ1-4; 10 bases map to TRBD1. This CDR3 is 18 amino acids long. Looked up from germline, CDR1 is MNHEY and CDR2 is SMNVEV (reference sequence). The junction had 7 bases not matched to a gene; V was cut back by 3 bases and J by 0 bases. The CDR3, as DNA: TGTGCCAGCAGTTTTCCCGGGACAGGGGAGGCAACTAATGAAAAACTGTTTTTT. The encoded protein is CASSFPGTGEATNEKLFF.

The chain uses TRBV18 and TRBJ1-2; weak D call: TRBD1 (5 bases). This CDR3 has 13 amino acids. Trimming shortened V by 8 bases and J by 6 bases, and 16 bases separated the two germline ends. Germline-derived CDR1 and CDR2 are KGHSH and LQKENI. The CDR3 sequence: CASQGQGFDGYTF. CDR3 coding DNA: TGTGCCAGCCAGGGCCAGGGCTTTGATGGCTACACCTTC.

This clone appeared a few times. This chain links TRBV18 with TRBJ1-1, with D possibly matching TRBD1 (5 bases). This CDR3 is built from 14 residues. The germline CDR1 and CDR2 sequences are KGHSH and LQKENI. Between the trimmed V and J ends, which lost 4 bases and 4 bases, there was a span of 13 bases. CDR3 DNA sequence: TGTGCCAGCTCACTTCAGGGTTCTCGCACTGAAGCTTTCTTT. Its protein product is CASSLQGSRTEAFF.

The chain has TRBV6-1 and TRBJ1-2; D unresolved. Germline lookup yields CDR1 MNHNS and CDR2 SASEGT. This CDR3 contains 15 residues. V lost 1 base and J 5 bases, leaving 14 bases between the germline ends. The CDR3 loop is CASSEGGSAVYGYTF. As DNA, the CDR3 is TGTGCCAGCAGTGAAGGGGGTAGTGCGGTTTATGGCTACACCTTC.

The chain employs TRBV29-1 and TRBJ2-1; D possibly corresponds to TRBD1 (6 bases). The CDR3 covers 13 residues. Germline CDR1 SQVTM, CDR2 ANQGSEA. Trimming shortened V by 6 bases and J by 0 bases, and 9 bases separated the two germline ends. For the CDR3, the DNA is TGCAGCGTCGGACAGAGCTCCTACAATGAGCAGTTCTTC. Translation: CSVGQSSYNEQFF.

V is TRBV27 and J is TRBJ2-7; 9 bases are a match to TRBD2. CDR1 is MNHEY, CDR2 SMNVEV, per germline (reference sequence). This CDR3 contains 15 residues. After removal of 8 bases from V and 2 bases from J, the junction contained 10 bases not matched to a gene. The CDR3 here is CASSPSGGMPYEQYF. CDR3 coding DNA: TGTGCCAGCTCCCCCAGCGGGGGGATGCCCTACGAGCAGTACTTC.

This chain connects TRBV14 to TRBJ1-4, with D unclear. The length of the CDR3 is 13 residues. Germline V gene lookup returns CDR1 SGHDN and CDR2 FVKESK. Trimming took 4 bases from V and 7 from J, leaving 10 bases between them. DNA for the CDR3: TGTGCCAGCAGCCCGAGGGTCGGTGAAAAACTGTTTTTT. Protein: CASSPRVGEKLFF.

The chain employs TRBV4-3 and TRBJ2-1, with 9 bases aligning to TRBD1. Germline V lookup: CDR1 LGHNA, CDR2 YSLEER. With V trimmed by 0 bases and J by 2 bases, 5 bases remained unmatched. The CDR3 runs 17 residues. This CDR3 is CASSQDQGQGAYNEQFF. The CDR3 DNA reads TGCGCCAGCAGCCAAGATCAGGGACAGGGTGCCTACAATGAGCAGTTCTTC.

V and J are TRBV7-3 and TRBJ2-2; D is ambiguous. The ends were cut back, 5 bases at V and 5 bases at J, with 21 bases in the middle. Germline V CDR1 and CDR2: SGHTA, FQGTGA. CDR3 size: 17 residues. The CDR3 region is CASSPLSDPRGTGELFF. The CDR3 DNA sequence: TGTGCCAGCAGCCCCCTCTCGGATCCGCGTGGGACCGGGGAGCTGTTTTTT.